This T cell receptor beta chain was retrieved from a study of post-analysis software for immune sequencing data. Each TCR beta cDNA library carried unique molecular identifiers. T cells numbering 1 to 10 million gave rise to some 500,000 cDNA molecules. One entry per CDR3 protein, called by TCRdb with MiXCR from the PCR reads. Of hundreds of thousands of distinct CDR3 sequences in the sample, 55% to 60% were seen once. Trimming took off 5 bases at V and 2 bases at J, with 13 bases between the two ends. CDR3 length equals 14 residues. Germline V gene lookup returns CDR1 SGHTA and CDR2 FQGNSA. Points from the study as a whole: Among five TRBV segments more frequent in patients than controls were TRBV5-6, TRBV5-1 and TRBV20-1. With F measure, samples from one preparation batch clustered together strongly. People with multiple sclerosis had a significantly lower normalized Chao1 diversity than controls did.

Concerning this clonotype itself: What it recognizes is unknown.

The rearrangement joins TRBV7-2 to TRBJ2-7; D call uncertain. This clonotype originated in a girl aged 2-15 years with multiple sclerosis. Sample: blood. For the CDR3, the DNA is TGTGCCAGCAGCAAGACACTAATCCCCTACGAGCAGTACTTC. It codes for CASSKTLIPYEQYF.